The source of this T cell receptor (beta chain) is a study of cytomegalovirus exposure and HLA in healthy donors. As for the study in general: In a later analysis, the 120 or so validation repertoires were reported to have used the same platform as the 600 to 800 first-cohort repertoires.

On this clone itself: Its antigen is as yet unknown.

This CDR3 contains 17 residues. Germline values: CDR1 SGHRS, CDR2 YFSETQ. The junction had 9 bases not matched to a gene; V was cut back by 1 base and J by 0 bases. TCRdb keeps only in-frame clones here, not all; method: immunoSEQ multiplex PCR. The sample has around 49,000 clones, about 90% seen once; the top ten hold under 1.5%. Points from the study as a whole: Rarity marked most TCR sequences, yet some public TCRs occurred in many donors. Among TCR beta chains, those listed as cytomegalovirus-associated numbered 164. Reports credit the classifier with highly specific, highly sensitive diagnosis of cytomegalovirus status.

The chain joins TRBV5-1 to TRBJ1-2, with 7 bases aligning to TRBD1. The sequence came from a man aged 18 to 30 in good health and CMV-seronegative. The sequencing sample was made of PBMCs. The CDR3 DNA sequence: TGCGCCAGCAGCTTGTGGAGGCAGGGGGGTACTAACTATGGCTACACCTTC. Amino acid sequence: CASSLWRQGGTNYGYTF.